This T cell receptor beta chain was profiled in a study of shared clonotypes between healthy human individuals. Deletions cut 0 bases from V and 0 bases from J, with 10 bases between. CDR3 length: 16 residues. CDR1 is SGHRS, CDR2 YFSETQ, per germline. As for this clone: Its antigen is currently unknown.

Some clones are missing from TCRdb's copy, which holds only in-frame ones; the method was immunoSEQ multiplex PCR. The data contain roughly 1,500,000 clones, under 99% of them singletons. Study observations and caveats: When naive CD4 clonotypes were compared across a few donors, 4% to 6.5% were shared.

Those who donated were healthy HIV-negative adults, with no recent acute infections or vaccinations reported. What was sequenced was naive CD4+ T cells sorted from blood. Subset specified: CD45RA+ positively selected. This receptor was obtained from a man aged 30-40 years in good health. The J gene is TRBJ1-3, the V gene TRBV5-1, with a possible D match to TRBD1 (5 bases). As DNA, the CDR3 is TGCGCCAGCAGCTTGGGACAGTTGGCCTCTGGAAACACCATATATTTT. Protein: CASSLGQLASGNTIYF.